Below, 8 T cell receptor beta chains from the same sample are listed, as sequenced in a study of shared clonotypes between healthy human individuals. Measured with immunoSEQ multiplex PCR; TCRdb has only the in-frame clones, and not every one. The data show about 1.5 million clones, roughly 98% seen once. The material sequenced was naive CD4+ T cells sorted from blood. Subset indicated: CD45RA+ positively selected. The receptor set was obtained from a man under 40 in good health.

This rearrangement joins TRBV10-3 to TRBJ2-5; possibly TRBD1 or TRBD2 for D (5 bases each). Germline-derived CDR1 and CDR2 are ENHRY and SYGVKD. The CDR3 spans 13 residues. Trimming stripped 5 bases from V and 2 bases from J, with 9 bases between. CDR3 bases: TGTGCCATCAGTCTGGGACGTCAAGAGACCCAGTACTTC. This codes for CAISLGRQETQYF.

The chain carries TRBV27 and TRBJ2-3; 9 positions match TRBD1. The CDR3 sequence is 15 residues long. The V segment lost 6 bases and the J segment 4 bases; nucleotides outside the gene matches: 8. The germline V gene has CDR1 MNHEY and CDR2 SMNVEV (reference sequence). The CDR3 DNA follows: TGTGCCAGCAGCCGGGGACAGGGAGACCCAGATACGCAGTATTTT. Translating gives CASSRGQGDPDTQYF.

J is TRBJ1-2 and V is TRBV9; no firm D call. The germline gives CDR1 SGDLS, CDR2 YYNGEE. The CDR3 has 15 amino acids. V dropped 4 bases and J dropped 6 bases, with 19 bases sitting between them. The CDR3 protein is CASSLLSTQFNGYTF. The CDR3 DNA reads as TGTGCCAGCAGCTTATTGAGTACGCAATTTAATGGCTACACCTTC.

This clone was seen a single time. The chain carries TRBV28 and TRBJ1-5; D remains unclear. Germline V gene lookup returns CDR1 MDHEN and CDR2 SYDVKM. Trimming stripped 2 bases from V and 1 base from J, with 6 bases between. This CDR3 region has 14 residues. This CDR3 reads CASSLARSNQPQHF. The CDR3 DNA reads as TGTGCCAGCAGTTTAGCCAGGAGCAATCAGCCCCAGCATTTT.

The V and J genes are TRBV10-3 and TRBJ2-7; 11 bases fit TRBD2. CDR1 is ENHRY and CDR2 is SYGVKD in the germline V gene. The CDR3 is made up of 15 amino acids. The trim removed 5 bases at V and 2 bases at J, leaving 5 bases unmatched. This CDR3 reads CAISPLGLAAYEQYF. CDR3 nucleotides: TGTGCCATCAGTCCTTTGGGACTAGCGGCCTACGAGCAGTACTTC.

The genes are TRBV2 and TRBJ1-4, with TRBD1 as a possible D gene (5 bases). Germline V CDR1 and CDR2: SNHLY, FYNNEI. The CDR3 has 14 residues. Trimming left V 2 bases short and J 8 bases short, with 12 bases between. The CDR3 region is CASSEYRQREKLFF. CDR3 coding DNA: TGTGCCAGCAGTGAATACAGGCAACGGGAAAAACTGTTTTTT. Complete variable domain (other parts from reference TRBV2 and TRBJ1-4): EPEVTQTPSHQVTQMGQEVILRCVPISNHLYFYWYRQILGQKVEFLVSFYNNEISEKSEIFDDQFSVERPDGSNFTLKIRSTKLEDSAMYFCASSEYRQREKLFFGSGTQLSVL.

The chain links TRBV5-6 to TRBJ2-3; D unclear. The V gene's germline CDR1 is SGHDT and CDR2 YYEEEE. The CDR3 sequence is 15 residues long. V dropped 1 base and J dropped 2 bases, with 11 bases sitting between them. CDR3 sequence: CASSLRGTDTDTQYF. In nucleotides, the CDR3 is TGTGCCAGCAGCTTGCGAGGCACGGACACAGATACGCAGTATTTT.

A word on this clone: Other DNA sequences in this specimen translate into the identical CDR3. The gene calls are TRBV19 and TRBJ2-3; 10 bases line up with TRBD2. The CDR3 totals 15 residues. Trimming cost V 1 base and J 3 bases; bases outside gene matches: 1. CDR1 and CDR2 (germline): LNHDA, SQIVND (reference sequence). The CDR3 nucleotides are TGTGCCAGTAGTATAGCTAGCGGGAGTACAGATACGCAGTATTTT. It translates to CASSIASGSTDTQYF.